The 28 T cell receptor beta chains below all came from one sample that was sequenced in a study of shared clonotypes between healthy human individuals. TCRdb keeps only in-frame clones here, not all; method: immunoSEQ multiplex PCR. This sample has millions of clones, with less than 95% found just once. Cells designated naive CD8 were CD45RO-negative and were positively selected for CCR7, with terminally differentiated effector memory CD45RA+ cells excluded. Sequencing used naive CD8+ T cells sorted from blood. These receptors all stem from a man aged 18 to 29 in good health.

DNA for the CDR3: TGTGCCAGCAGCTTGGAGGGCAAGGAGACCCAGTACTTC. The encoded protein is CASSLEGKETQYF. The chain couples TRBV5-6 to TRBJ2-5; D call uncertain. The V gene lost 0 bases and the J gene lost 5 bases, with 8 bases spanning the gap. CDR3 length: 13 residues. Germline CDR1 and CDR2: SGHDT and YYEEEE. The whole variable domain, remainder taken from reference TRBV5-6 and TRBJ2-5, is DAGVTQSPTHLIKTRGQQVTLRCSPKSGHDTVSWYQQALGQGPQFIFQYYEEEERQRGNFPDRFSGHQFPNYSSELNVNALLLGDSALYLCASSLEGKETQYFGPGTRLLVL.

V gene TRBV25-1 combines with J gene TRBJ2-1; weak D call: TRBD2 (7 bases). CDR1 MGHDK and CDR2 SYGVNS come from the germline V gene. The CDR3 sequence is 14 residues long. V was shortened by 0 bases and J by 14 bases, with 17 bases between the two germline ends. This CDR3 is CASSEYGILGGEFF. In DNA, the CDR3 is TGTGCCAGCAGTGAATATGGGATACTAGGGGGGGAGTTCTTC.

This chain joins TRBV2 and TRBJ1-6; 7 bases align to TRBD1. V lost 8 bases and J lost 3; bases outside the gene matches: 10. Germline V lookup: CDR1 SNHLY, CDR2 FYNNEI. This CDR3 spans 16 amino acids. Here the CDR3 DNA reads TGTGCCAGCGTTGAGGACAGGTTCAACTATAATTCACCCCTCCACTTT. It specifies CASVEDRFNYNSPLHF.

This clone was detected a few times. One end of the junction varies from germline; a read error may be responsible. The chain employs TRBV7-6 and TRBJ1-1, with D perhaps matching TRBD1 (5 bases). The CDR3 has 15 residues. CDR1 is SGHVS, CDR2 FNYEAQ, per germline. DNA of the CDR3: TGTGCCAGCAGTTTAGCAGAGGGGAGGAACACTGAAGCTTTCTTT. This codes for CASSLAEGRNTEAFF.

On this clone itself: Its ends do not fully match the called genes, so a read error is possible. Different DNA sequences within this sample yield the same CDR3. CDR3 protein: CASNGGQDRLDTQYF. CDR3 bases: TGCGCCAGCAACGGAGGACAGGACCGTCTAGATACGCAGTATTTT. The genes are TRBV2 and TRBJ2-3; the match to TRBD1 covers 7 bases. Germline V gene data show CDR1 as SNHLY and CDR2 as FYNNEI. The CDR3 contains 15 residues.

CDR3 region: CASSLGAGVDQHTDTQYF. For the CDR3, the DNA is TGTGCCAGCAGCTTAGGAGCGGGAGTGGACCAACACACAGATACGCAGTATTTT. V usage is TRBV13 and J usage is TRBJ2-3, with 8 nucleotides matching TRBD2. V trimming: 0 bases; J trimming: 2 bases; junction bases outside the gene matches: 10. Germline V lookup: CDR1 PRHDT, CDR2 FYEKMQ (reference sequence). The CDR3 length is 18 residues.

This clone turned up a few times. This rearrangement joins TRBV12-5 to TRBJ1-6, with TRBD1 matching over 7 bases. Germline CDR1 is LGHNT and CDR2 is FRNRAP. This CDR3 has 16 amino acids. V lost 5 bases, J lost 10 bases, and 14 bases stayed unmatched. CDR3 nucleotides: TGTGCTAGTGGTCCTTACCGGACAGGAGGGTGGTCACCCCTCCACTTT. Translation: CASGPYRTGGWSPLHF.

This chain uses TRBV6-5 with TRBJ2-7; D gene unclear. Germline-derived CDR1 and CDR2 are MNHEY and SVGAGI. This CDR3 spans 16 amino acids. V gave up 0 bases and J gave up 5 bases, with 17 bases separating them. The CDR3, as DNA: TGTGCCAGCAGTTACTCGAGCTCGAACCCCGTGGACGAGCAGTACTTC. This translates into CASSYSSSNPVDEQYF.

V usage is TRBV5-5 and J usage is TRBJ1-5; TRBD1 matches at 7 bases. This CDR3 is 14 amino acids long. V lost 1 base and J lost 7; bases outside the gene matches: 5. From germline, CDR1 is SGHKS and CDR2 YYEKEE (reference sequence). The CDR3 here is CASSLWAGGQPQHF. As DNA, the CDR3 is TGTGCCAGCAGCTTGTGGGCAGGGGGGCAGCCCCAGCATTTT.

CDR3 sequence (DNA): TGCGCCAGCAGCACGGAGACCGCAGCCCCCTACGAGCAGTACTTC. The encoded protein is CASSTETAAPYEQYF. The genes are TRBV5-1 and TRBJ2-7; no clear D. The V gene lost 4 bases and the J gene lost 2 bases, with 16 bases spanning the gap. This CDR3 is 15 amino acids long. The germline gives CDR1 SGHRS, CDR2 YFSETQ.

The chain links TRBV7-9 to TRBJ2-5; D remains unclear. V lost 4 bases to trimming and J lost 3 bases, with 9 bases between them. The CDR3 is 13 residues long. Per the germline V gene, CDR1 is SEHNR and CDR2 is FQNEAQ (reference sequence). The CDR3 DNA reads as TGTGCCAGCAGCTGGGGATCTGAAGAGACCCAGTACTTC. The encoded protein is CASSWGSEETQYF.

This clone was seen only once. The chain carries TRBV10-1 and TRBJ2-7; D perhaps matches TRBD2 (6 bases). V gave up 6 bases and J gave up 1 base, with 19 bases separating them. The germline V gene has CDR1 WNHNN and CDR2 SYGVQD (reference sequence). CDR3 length equals 16 residues. CDR3 sequence reads: CASSPSEGLASYEQYF. In DNA, the CDR3 is TGCGCCAGCAGCCCCTCGGAGGGGTTAGCGTCCTACGAGCAGTACTTC.

The table lists this clone with a count of one. The V call is TRBV5-1, the J call TRBJ2-3; 12 bases are shared with TRBD2. With V trimmed by 0 bases and J by 1 base, 6 bases remained unmatched. The germline V gene has CDR1 SGHRS and CDR2 YFSETQ. CDR3 length equals 18 residues. The CDR3 DNA reads TGCGCCAGCAGCTTGGGACTAGCGGGAGTAATGGGCACAGATACGCAGTATTTT. This encodes CASSLGLAGVMGTDTQYF.

This clone was seen once. The chain uses TRBV7-2 and TRBJ2-5; D is possibly TRBD2 (6 bases). The CDR3 spans 15 residues. The V end lost 1 base, the J end lost 2 bases, and 11 bases lay between the germline ends. CDR1 is SGHTA and CDR2 is FQGNSA in the germline V gene. This CDR3 reads CASSLDAGTQETQYF. As DNA, the CDR3 is TGTGCCAGCAGCTTAGACGCAGGGACTCAAGAGACCCAGTACTTC.

The chain is built from TRBV7-9 and TRBJ2-2, with TRBD2 identical over 10 bases. Germline values: CDR1 SEHNR, CDR2 FQNEAQ (reference sequence). This CDR3 has 15 residues. Trimming at V came to 4 bases and at J to 5 bases, leaving 4 bases not matched to a gene. CDR3 loop: CASSSSGSGTGELFF. In nucleotides, the CDR3 is TGTGCCAGCAGCTCTAGCGGGAGCGGTACCGGGGAGCTGTTTTTT.

V gene TRBV30 combines with J gene TRBJ1-4; 10 bases match TRBD1. CDR1 is GTSNPN and CDR2 is SVGIG in the germline V gene (reference sequence). After removal of 5 bases from V and 3 bases from J, the junction contained 3 bases not matched to a gene. This CDR3 spans 14 amino acids. CDR3 in DNA: TGTGCCTGGGCCGGACAGGGGGCTAATGAAAAACTGTTTTTT. Translated: CAWAGQGANEKLFF.

This chain links TRBV4-1 with TRBJ2-3; D possibly corresponds to TRBD1 (6 bases). V was shortened by 2 bases and J by 4 bases, with 22 bases between the two germline ends. Germline CDR1 is MGHRA and CDR2 is YSYEKL. CDR3 size: 18 residues. The CDR3 loop reads CASSQHGGTTGSADTQYF. CDR3 DNA sequence: TGCGCCAGCAGCCAACACGGTGGGACAACTGGATCTGCAGATACGCAGTATTTT.

The chain is built from TRBV6-1 and TRBJ1-1; possibly TRBD1 for D (6 bases). This CDR3 comprises 12 residues. Looked up from germline, CDR1 is MNHNS and CDR2 is SASEGT. V dropped 6 bases and J dropped 1 base, with 6 bases sitting between them. The chain's CDR3 is CASRGQNTEAFF. Here the CDR3 DNA reads TGTGCCAGCAGGGGACAGAACACTGAAGCTTTCTTT.

The V call is TRBV30, the J call TRBJ1-5; no firm D call. Germline CDR1 and CDR2: GTSNPN and SVGIG (reference sequence). The CDR3 totals 13 residues. V shed 2 bases and J shed 6 bases, with 11 bases lying between them. The CDR3, as DNA: TGTGCCTGGAGTTCGGAGGGAGGTCAGCCCCAGCATTTT. This encodes CAWSSEGGQPQHF.

This clone was detected once. The V call is TRBV5-6, the J call TRBJ2-2; TRBD1 agrees at 7 bases. The germline V gene has CDR1 SGHDT and CDR2 YYEEEE. V gave up 4 bases and J gave up 2 bases; unmatched junction bases: 5. The CDR3 has 15 amino acids. CDR3 protein: CASSPTGFNTGELFF. CDR3 DNA sequence: TGTGCCAGCAGCCCGACAGGGTTCAACACCGGGGAGCTGTTTTTT.

Details on this clone: Additional DNA sequences in this sample encode the identical CDR3. This chain uses TRBV6-5 with TRBJ2-7; 8 bases are a match to TRBD1. Germline CDR1 is MNHEY and CDR2 is SVGAGI. V dropped 4 bases and J dropped 2; count of bases not matched to a gene: 4. This CDR3 is built from 14 residues. The CDR3 is CASSSGTGPYEQYF. The CDR3 coding sequence is TGTGCCAGCAGTTCCGGGACAGGTCCCTACGAGCAGTACTTC.

V gene TRBV6-5 combines with J gene TRBJ2-1; 7 bases are a match to TRBD2. The J segment lost 3 bases and the V segment lost 4 bases, leaving 3 bases of the junction unmatched. The CDR3 consists of 14 residues. CDR1 and CDR2 (germline): MNHEY, SVGAGI. The CDR3 bases are TGTGCCAGCAGTTTGGGGGGGGACTACAATGAGCAGTTCTTC. Residues: CASSLGGDYNEQFF.

The chain is built from TRBV7-9 and TRBJ1-1, with a possible D match to TRBD1 (5 bases). Germline V gives CDR1 SEHNR, CDR2 FQNEAQ (reference sequence). Trimming pared 1 base from V and 4 bases from J, leaving 13 bases between. CDR3 length equals 15 residues. The CDR3 spells CASSLVPGVPTEAFF. The CDR3 bases are TGTGCCAGCAGCTTAGTACCGGGGGTCCCCACTGAAGCTTTCTTT.

This clone was recorded once. This chain links TRBV7-9 with TRBJ2-7; D gene unclear. V lost 5 bases, J lost 0 bases, and 20 bases lay in between. The CDR3 loop spans 17 amino acids. Germline-derived CDR1 and CDR2 are SEHNR and FQNEAQ (reference sequence). The CDR3 DNA reads as TGTGCCAGCAGCGCCAAAAAAGAGGACGGGCTCTCCTACGAGCAGTACTTC. This sequence encodes CASSAKKEDGLSYEQYF.

This chain uses TRBV5-8 with TRBJ2-1; 8 nucleotides line up with TRBD2. Germline assignment: CDR1 SGHTS and CDR2 YDEGEE. This CDR3 has 14 amino acids. V was pared by 2 bases and J by 5 bases, with 3 bases of the junction left unmatched. This CDR3 is CASSLTRGDNEQFF. For the CDR3, the DNA is TGTGCCAGCAGCTTAACGCGGGGGGACAATGAGCAGTTCTTC. Full variable domain (rest looked up from reference TRBV5-8 and TRBJ2-1): EAGVTQSPTHLIKTRGQQATLRCSPISGHTSVYWYQQALGLGLQFLLWYDEGEERNRGNFPPRFSGRQFPNYSSELNVNALELEDSALYLCASSLTRGDNEQFFGPGTRLTVL.

The V and J genes are TRBV30 and TRBJ1-3, with 7 bases identical to TRBD1. CDR3 size: 13 residues. Looked up from germline, CDR1 is GTSNPN and CDR2 is SVGIG (reference sequence). The V and J ends lost 3 bases and 14 bases, in that order; junction bases with no gene match: 13. The CDR3 reads CAWSFPSDRSLYF. DNA for the CDR3: TGTGCCTGGAGCTTCCCCTCGGACAGGAGTCTATATTTT. Full variable domain (rest looked up from reference TRBV30 and TRBJ1-3): SQTIHQWPATLVQPVGSPLSLECTVEGTSNPNLYWYRQAAGRGLQLLFYSVGIGQISSEVPQNLSASRPQDRQFILSSKKLLLSDSGFYLCAWSFPSDRSLYFGEGSWLTVV.

This chain joins TRBV30 and TRBJ2-5; 7 bases match TRBD1. Germline CDR1 and CDR2: GTSNPN and SVGIG (reference sequence). The CDR3 spans 12 residues. Trimming took 4 bases from V and 5 from J; bases not matched to a gene: 4. The CDR3 DNA follows: TGTGCCTGGACCGACAGGGAGGAGACCCAGTACTTC. It encodes CAWTDREETQYF.

This chain connects TRBV27 to TRBJ1-4; TRBD1 might be the D (6 bases). The CDR3 runs to 14 residues. Per germline, CDR1 MNHEY and CDR2 SMNVEV (reference sequence). Deletions cut 3 bases from V and 8 bases from J, with 13 bases between. The CDR3 is CASSLGAVGEKLFF. CDR3 coding DNA: TGTGCCAGCAGTTTGGGGGCTGTCGGCGAAAAACTGTTTTTT.